The 21 T cell receptor beta chains below all came from one sample that was sequenced in a study of blood T cell repertoires in COVID-19 (dated by TCRdb to the early 2020s). The library was prepared using the immunoSEQ multiplex PCR assay. TCRdb limited this immuneACCESS table to in-frame rearrangements with V and J called. A share of clones is missing; checked studies link under half to unresolved V genes, and the rest is unexplained. Recorded for this sample are about 52,000 clones; roughly nine tenths of them occurred a single time. The leading ten clones occupy about 5.3% of the sample. Sequenced: peripheral blood. The receptors derive from a man in his 60s with active COVID-19.

The V call is TRBV18, the J call TRBJ2-7; D is possibly TRBD2 (6 bases). In germline, CDR1 is KGHSH, CDR2 LQKENI. Trimming pared 2 bases from V and 3 bases from J, leaving 11 bases between. The CDR3 totals 14 residues. This chain's CDR3 is CASSPAAGNYEQYF. CDR3 nucleotide sequence: TGTGCCAGCTCACCAGCGGCGGGGAACTACGAGCAGTACTTC.

The chain has TRBV11-3 and TRBJ1-6; TRBD1 matches 8 bases. Germline V gene sequence: CDR1 SGHNT, CDR2 YENEEA. This CDR3 spans 15 amino acids. The junction had 10 bases not matched to a gene; V was cut back by 6 bases and J by 9 bases. The CDR3 DNA reads TGTGCCAGCAGTTCCGGATCAGGGGGCATTTCACCCCTCCACTTT. This sequence encodes CASSSGSGGISPLHF.

The V call is TRBV16, the J call TRBJ2-7, with 7 positions matching TRBD1. The CDR3 totals 14 residues. Germline trimming cut 4 bases from V and 3 bases from J; bases unmatched to any gene: 6. CDR1 and CDR2 (germline): KGHSY, FQNENV. The CDR3 DNA follows: TGTGCCAGCAGCCGGCGGACAGGAGGCTACGAGCAGTACTTC. Translated, it gives CASSRRTGGYEQYF.

This chain uses TRBV3-1 (or the pseudogene TRBV3-2) with TRBJ2-7; the D is unclear. CDR1 LGHDT and CDR2 YNNKEL come from the germline V gene (reference sequence). Deletions cut 6 bases from V and 0 bases from J, with 21 bases between. This CDR3 has 17 residues. In DNA form, the CDR3 reads TGTGCCAGCAGACACCCAGTCGGCTTAAGGAGCTCCTACGAGCAGTACTTC. Its translation is CASRHPVGLRSSYEQYF.

V is TRBV18 and J is TRBJ2-1, with D hard to call. V was pared by 1 base and J by 5 bases, with 9 bases between. This CDR3 has 14 residues. The germline V gene has CDR1 KGHSH and CDR2 LQKENI. Here the CDR3 DNA reads TGTGCCAGCTCACCACGTCGAGAGAACAATGAGCAGTTCTTC. Translated: CASSPRRENNEQFF.

The chain has TRBV24-1 and TRBJ2-5; TRBD1 is a possible D gene (6 bases). Trimming shortened V by 5 bases and J by 5 bases, and 11 bases separated the two germline ends. CDR1 and CDR2 (germline): KGHDR, SFDVKD. The CDR3 totals 13 residues. The CDR3 DNA follows: TGTGCCACCAGTGTCTCAGGGGTGGAGACCCAGTACTTC. As protein: CATSVSGVETQYF.

This rearrangement joins TRBV9 to TRBJ2-3, with TRBD2 matching 9 bases. The CDR3 extends over 15 amino acids. Trimming took 2 bases from V and 3 from J; bases not matched to a gene: 4. The V gene's germline CDR1 is SGDLS and CDR2 YYNGEE. Written as DNA, the CDR3 is TGTGCCAGCAGCGTCACTAGCGGGTTAACAGATACGCAGTATTTT. Translated: CASSVTSGLTDTQYF.

The chain couples TRBV7-8 to TRBJ1-6; 7 positions match TRBD1. This CDR3 is built from 15 residues. Trimming removed 2 bases from V and 4 bases from J; junction bases left unmatched: 2. Germline V gene data show CDR1 as SGHVS and CDR2 as FQNEAQ. CDR3 sequence: CASSLTGQYNSPLHF. The CDR3, as DNA: TGTGCCAGCAGCTTAACGGGACAGTATAATTCACCCCTCCACTTT.

This chain uses TRBV9 with TRBJ2-3; possible D gene TRBD2, 5 bases. CDR1 is SGDLS and CDR2 is YYNGEE in the germline V gene. V was shortened by 1 base and J by 4 bases, with 13 bases between the two germline ends. This CDR3 comprises 15 residues. CDR3 DNA sequence: TGTGCCAGCAGCGTATTGGGAGTTGAGGCAGATACGCAGTATTTT. As protein: CASSVLGVEADTQYF.

J is TRBJ1-1 and V is TRBV11-2; D is unresolved. The V end was cut by 0 bases, the J end by 2 bases, with 10 bases between. There are 15 residues in the CDR3. CDR1 SGHAT and CDR2 FQNNGV come from the germline V gene. In nucleotides, the CDR3 is TGTGCCAGCAGCTTAGATGTCGGAGGTAACACTGAAGCTTTCTTT. As protein: CASSLDVGGNTEAFF.

The chain combines TRBV4-3 with TRBJ1-6; D is unclear. With 0 bases removed from V and 10 bases from J, the gap between germline ends came to 16 bases. CDR1 and CDR2 from the germline V gene are LGHNA and YSLEER. This CDR3 region has 16 residues. The CDR3, as DNA: TGCGCCAGCAGCCAAGAAGAGGGTCTTCGGTACTCACCCCTCCACTTT. As protein: CASSQEEGLRYSPLHF.

The J gene is TRBJ2-3, the V gene TRBV10-3, with unresolved D. This CDR3 region has 13 residues. In germline, CDR1 is ENHRY, CDR2 SYGVKD. V lost 0 bases and J 2 bases, leaving 3 bases between the germline ends. The CDR3 protein is CAISESNTDTQYF. In nucleotides, the CDR3 is TGTGCCATCAGTGAGTCTAACACAGATACGCAGTATTTT.

The sample holds one count of this clone. CDR3 amino acids: CASSLDSGETQYF. CDR3 coding DNA: TGCGCCAGCAGCTTGGATAGCGGGGAGACCCAGTACTTC. The rearrangement joins TRBV5-1 to TRBJ2-5; 7 positions match TRBD2. CDR3 size: 13 residues. The V gene end was trimmed by 0 bases and the J gene end by 5 bases; junction bases not matched to a gene: 1. The germline V gene encodes CDR1 SGHRS and CDR2 YFSETQ.

The chain is built from TRBV7-2 and TRBJ2-7, with 8 bases aligning to TRBD2. The CDR3 consists of 14 residues. V dropped 0 bases and J dropped 5; count of bases not matched to a gene: 3. Germline lookup yields CDR1 SGHTA and CDR2 FQGNSA. The CDR3 loop is CASSLAGAGDEQYF. In DNA, the CDR3 is TGTGCCAGCAGCTTAGCGGGAGCGGGAGACGAGCAGTACTTC. The full variable domain, rest sourced from reference TRBV7-2 and TRBJ2-7, is GAGVSQSPSNKVTEKGKDVELRCDPISGHTALYWYRQSLGQGLEFLIYFQGNSAPDKSGLPSDRFSAERTGGSVSTLTIQRTQQEDSAVYLCASSLAGAGDEQYFGPGTRLTVT.

V usage is TRBV15 and J usage is TRBJ1-3; a weak D match, TRBD1 (6 bases). The CDR3 has 15 residues. Germline V gene sequence: CDR1 LNHNV, CDR2 YYDKDF (reference sequence). The V and J ends lost 3 bases and 5 bases respectively, with 14 bases between them. This chain's CDR3 is CATSSPPGQRNTIYF. In DNA form, the CDR3 reads TGTGCCACCAGCAGCCCGCCGGGACAAAGAAACACCATATATTTT. The variable domain in full, with the rest retrieved from reference TRBV15 and TRBJ1-3, is DAMVIQNPRYQVTQFGKPVTLSCSQTLNHNVMYWYQQKSSQAPKLLFHYYDKDFNNEADTPDNFQSRRPNTSFCFLDIRSPGLGDTAMYLCATSSPPGQRNTIYFGEGSWLTVV.

This chain joins TRBV19 and TRBJ2-3; D ambiguous. The V gene lost 5 bases and the J gene lost 4 bases, with 10 bases spanning the gap. CDR3 size: 13 residues. Germline V CDR1 and CDR2: LNHDA, SQIVND (reference sequence). The CDR3 DNA reads TGTGCCAGTAGTCTCAGGCCGGCAGATACGCAGTATTTT. This gives the protein CASSLRPADTQYF.

The chain links TRBV6-5 to TRBJ1-2, with 7 bases matching TRBD1. Germline loops: CDR1 MNHEY, CDR2 SVGAGI. The CDR3 consists of 13 residues. Germline trimming cut 4 bases from V and 9 bases from J; bases unmatched to any gene: 8. The CDR3 loop is CASSSLDRDSYTF. CDR3 in DNA: TGTGCCAGCAGTTCCCTTGACAGGGACAGCTACACCTTC.

This chain uses TRBV6-2 or TRBV6-3 with TRBJ2-4; 10 bases fit TRBD1. V shed 2 bases and J 9 bases; nucleotides not matched to a gene: 7. Germline-derived CDR1 and CDR2 are MNHEY and SVGEGT. This CDR3 is 15 amino acids long. The CDR3 DNA reads as TGTGCCAGCAGTTACGGGGGACAGGGGTTTGGCATTCAGTACTTC. It encodes CASSYGGQGFGIQYF.

V usage is TRBV20-1 and J usage is TRBJ1-4; D uncertain. The V end lost 6 bases, the J end lost 6 bases, and 8 bases lay between the germline ends. CDR1 DFQATT and CDR2 SNEGSKA come from the germline V gene (reference sequence). The CDR3 runs to 11 residues. CDR3 in amino acids: CSAEGDEKLFF. Here the CDR3 DNA reads TGCAGTGCCGAGGGTGATGAAAAACTGTTTTTT.

The V and J genes are TRBV5-4 and TRBJ2-7; 9 nucleotides align to TRBD1. Germline V gene lookup returns CDR1 SGHNT and CDR2 YYREEE (reference sequence). There are 15 residues in the CDR3. V dropped 4 bases and J dropped 6; count of bases not matched to a gene: 11. The CDR3 protein is CASSLPGDRVVEQYF. For the CDR3, the DNA is TGTGCCAGCAGCCTGCCCGGGGACAGGGTAGTCGAGCAGTACTTC.

The V gene is TRBV19, the J gene TRBJ2-7; the D gene is possibly TRBD1 (6 bases). The CDR3 spans 12 residues. Germline lookup yields CDR1 LNHDA and CDR2 SQIVND (reference sequence). Trimming stripped 5 bases from V and 3 bases from J, with 8 bases between. This chain's CDR3 is CASSPDSYEQYF. In nucleotides, the CDR3 is TGTGCCAGTAGTCCGGACAGCTACGAGCAGTACTTC.